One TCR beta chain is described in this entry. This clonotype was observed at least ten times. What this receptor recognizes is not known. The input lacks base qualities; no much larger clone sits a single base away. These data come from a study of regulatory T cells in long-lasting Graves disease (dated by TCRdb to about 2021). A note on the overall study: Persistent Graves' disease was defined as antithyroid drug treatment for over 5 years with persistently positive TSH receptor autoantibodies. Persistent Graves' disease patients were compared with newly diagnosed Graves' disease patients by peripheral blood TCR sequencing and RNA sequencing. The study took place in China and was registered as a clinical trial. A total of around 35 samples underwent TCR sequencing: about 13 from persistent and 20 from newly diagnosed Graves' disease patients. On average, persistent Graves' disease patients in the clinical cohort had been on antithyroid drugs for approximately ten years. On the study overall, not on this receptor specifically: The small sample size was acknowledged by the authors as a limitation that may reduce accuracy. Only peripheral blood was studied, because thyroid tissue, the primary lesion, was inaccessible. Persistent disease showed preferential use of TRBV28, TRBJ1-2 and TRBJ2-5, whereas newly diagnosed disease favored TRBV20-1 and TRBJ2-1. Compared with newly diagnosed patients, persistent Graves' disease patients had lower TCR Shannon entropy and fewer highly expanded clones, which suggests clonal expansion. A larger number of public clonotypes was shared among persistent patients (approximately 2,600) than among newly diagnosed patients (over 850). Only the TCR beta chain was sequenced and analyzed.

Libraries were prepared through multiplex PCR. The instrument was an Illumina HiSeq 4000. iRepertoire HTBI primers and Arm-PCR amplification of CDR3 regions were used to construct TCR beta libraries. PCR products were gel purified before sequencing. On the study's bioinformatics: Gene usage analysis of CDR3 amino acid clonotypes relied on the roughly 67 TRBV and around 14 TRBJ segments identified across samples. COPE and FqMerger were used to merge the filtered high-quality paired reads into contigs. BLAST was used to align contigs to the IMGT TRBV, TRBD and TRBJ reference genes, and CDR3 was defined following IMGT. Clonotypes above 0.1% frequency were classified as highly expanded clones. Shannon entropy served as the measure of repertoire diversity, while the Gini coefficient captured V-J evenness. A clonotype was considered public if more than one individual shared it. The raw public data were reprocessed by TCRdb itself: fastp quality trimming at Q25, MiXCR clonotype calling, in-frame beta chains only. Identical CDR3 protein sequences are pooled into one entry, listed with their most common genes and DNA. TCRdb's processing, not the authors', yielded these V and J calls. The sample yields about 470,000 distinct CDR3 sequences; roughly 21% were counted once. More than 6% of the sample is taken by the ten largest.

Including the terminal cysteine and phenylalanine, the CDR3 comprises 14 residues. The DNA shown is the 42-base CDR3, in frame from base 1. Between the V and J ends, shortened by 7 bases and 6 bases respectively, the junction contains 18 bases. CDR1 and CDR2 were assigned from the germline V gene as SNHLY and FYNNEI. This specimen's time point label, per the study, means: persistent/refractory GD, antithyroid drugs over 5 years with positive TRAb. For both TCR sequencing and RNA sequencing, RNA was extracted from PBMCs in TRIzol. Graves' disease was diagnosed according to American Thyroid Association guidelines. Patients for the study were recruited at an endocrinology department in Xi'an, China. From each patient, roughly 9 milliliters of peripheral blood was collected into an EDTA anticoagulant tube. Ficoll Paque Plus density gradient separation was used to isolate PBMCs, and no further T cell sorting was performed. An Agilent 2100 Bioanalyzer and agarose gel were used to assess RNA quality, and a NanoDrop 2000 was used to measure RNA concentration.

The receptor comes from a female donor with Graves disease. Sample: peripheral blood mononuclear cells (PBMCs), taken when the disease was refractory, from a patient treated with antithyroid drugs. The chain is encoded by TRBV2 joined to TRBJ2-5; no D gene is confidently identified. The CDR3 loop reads CASNHGRMEKTQYF. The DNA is TGTGCCAGCAACCACGGGCGGATGGAGAAGACCCAGTACTTC.